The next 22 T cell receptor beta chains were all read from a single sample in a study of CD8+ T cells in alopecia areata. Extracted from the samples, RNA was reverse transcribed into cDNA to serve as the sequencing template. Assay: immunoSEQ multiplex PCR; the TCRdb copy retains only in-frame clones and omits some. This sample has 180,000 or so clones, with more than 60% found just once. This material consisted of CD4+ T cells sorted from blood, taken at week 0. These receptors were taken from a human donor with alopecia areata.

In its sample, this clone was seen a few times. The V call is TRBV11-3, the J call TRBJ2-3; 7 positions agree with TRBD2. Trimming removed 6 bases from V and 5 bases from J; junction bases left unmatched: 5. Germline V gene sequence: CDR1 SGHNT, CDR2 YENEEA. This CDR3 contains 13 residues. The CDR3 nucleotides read TGTGCCAGCAGACGACTAGCAGGAGATACGCAGTATTTT. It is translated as CASRRLAGDTQYF.

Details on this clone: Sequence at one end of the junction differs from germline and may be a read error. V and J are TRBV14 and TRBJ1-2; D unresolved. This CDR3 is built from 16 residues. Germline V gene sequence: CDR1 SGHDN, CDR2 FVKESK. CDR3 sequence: CASTQGPSISLGGYTF. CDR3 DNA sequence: TGTGCCAGCACCCAAGGACCTAGTATCTCCCTCGGAGGCTACACCTTC.

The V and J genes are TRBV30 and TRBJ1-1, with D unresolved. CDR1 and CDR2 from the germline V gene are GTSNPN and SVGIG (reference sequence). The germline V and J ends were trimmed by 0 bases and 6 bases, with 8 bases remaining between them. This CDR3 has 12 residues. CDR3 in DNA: TGTGCCTGGAGTGTACGTGGGGCTGAAGCTTTCTTT. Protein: CAWSVRGAEAFF. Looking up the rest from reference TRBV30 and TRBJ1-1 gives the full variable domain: SQTIHQWPATLVQPVGSPLSLECTVEGTSNPNLYWYRQAAGRGLQLLFYSVGIGQISSEVPQNLSASRPQDRQFILSSKKLLLSDSGFYLCAWSVRGAEAFFGQGTRLTVV.

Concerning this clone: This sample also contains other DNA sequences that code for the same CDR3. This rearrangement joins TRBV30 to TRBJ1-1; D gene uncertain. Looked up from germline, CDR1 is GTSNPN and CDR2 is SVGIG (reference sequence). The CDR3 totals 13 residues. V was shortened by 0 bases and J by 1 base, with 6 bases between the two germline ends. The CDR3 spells CAWSVRQNTEAFF. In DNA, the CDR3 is TGTGCCTGGAGTGTAAGGCAGAACACTGAAGCTTTCTTT. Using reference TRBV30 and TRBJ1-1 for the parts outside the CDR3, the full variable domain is SQTIHQWPATLVQPVGSPLSLECTVEGTSNPNLYWYRQAAGRGLQLLFYSVGIGQISSEVPQNLSASRPQDRQFILSSKKLLLSDSGFYLCAWSVRQNTEAFFGQGTRLTVV.

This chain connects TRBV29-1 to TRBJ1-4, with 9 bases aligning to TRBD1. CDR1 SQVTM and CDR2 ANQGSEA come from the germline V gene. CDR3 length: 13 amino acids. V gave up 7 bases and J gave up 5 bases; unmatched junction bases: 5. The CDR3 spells CSAQGQGNEKLFF. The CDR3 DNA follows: TGCAGCGCCCAGGGACAGGGAAATGAAAAACTGTTTTTT.

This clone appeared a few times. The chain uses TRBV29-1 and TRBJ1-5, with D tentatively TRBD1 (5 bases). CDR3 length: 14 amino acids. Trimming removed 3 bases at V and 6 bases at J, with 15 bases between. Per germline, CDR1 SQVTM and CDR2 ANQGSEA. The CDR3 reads CSVDTTGLGQPQHF. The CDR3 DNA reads TGCAGCGTTGATACCACAGGTCTAGGTCAGCCCCAGCATTTT.

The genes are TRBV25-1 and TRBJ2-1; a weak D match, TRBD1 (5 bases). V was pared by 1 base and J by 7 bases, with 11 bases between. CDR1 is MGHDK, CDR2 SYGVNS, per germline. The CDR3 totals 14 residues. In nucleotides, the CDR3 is TGTGCCAGCAGTGAATCGGCAGGGATGAATGAGCAGTTCTTC. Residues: CASSESAGMNEQFF. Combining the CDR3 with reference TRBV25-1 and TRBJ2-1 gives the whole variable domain EADIYQTPRYLVIGTGKKITLECSQTMGHDKMYWYQQDPGMELHLIHYSYGVNSTEKGDLSSESTVSRIRTEHFPLTLESARPSHTSQYLCASSESAGMNEQFFGPGTRLTVL.

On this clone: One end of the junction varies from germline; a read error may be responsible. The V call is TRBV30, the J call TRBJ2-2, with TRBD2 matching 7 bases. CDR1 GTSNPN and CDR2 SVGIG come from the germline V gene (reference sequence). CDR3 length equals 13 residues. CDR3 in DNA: TGTGCCCGGAGCGGGGACTACACCGGGGAGCTGTTTTTT. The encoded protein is CARSGDYTGELFF.

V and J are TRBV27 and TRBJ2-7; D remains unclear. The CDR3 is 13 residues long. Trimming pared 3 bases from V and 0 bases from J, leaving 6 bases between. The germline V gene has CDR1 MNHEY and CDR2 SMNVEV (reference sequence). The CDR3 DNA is TGTGCCAGCAGTTTCGCGGACTCCTACGAGCAGTACTTC. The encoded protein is CASSFADSYEQYF.

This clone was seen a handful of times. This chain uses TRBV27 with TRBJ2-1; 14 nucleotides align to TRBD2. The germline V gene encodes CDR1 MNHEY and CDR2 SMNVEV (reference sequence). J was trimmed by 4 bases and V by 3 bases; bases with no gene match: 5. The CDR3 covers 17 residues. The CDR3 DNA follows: TGTGCCAGCAGTTTGGAGGGACTAGCGGGAGCTTACAATGAGCAGTTCTTC. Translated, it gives CASSLEGLAGAYNEQFF.

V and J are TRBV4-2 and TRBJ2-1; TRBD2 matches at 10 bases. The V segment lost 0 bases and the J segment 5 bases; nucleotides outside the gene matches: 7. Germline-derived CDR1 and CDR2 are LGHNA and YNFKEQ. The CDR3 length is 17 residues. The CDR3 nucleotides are TGTGCCAGCAGCCAAGACCCCGGACTAGCGGACGACAATGAGCAGTTCTTC. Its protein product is CASSQDPGLADDNEQFF.

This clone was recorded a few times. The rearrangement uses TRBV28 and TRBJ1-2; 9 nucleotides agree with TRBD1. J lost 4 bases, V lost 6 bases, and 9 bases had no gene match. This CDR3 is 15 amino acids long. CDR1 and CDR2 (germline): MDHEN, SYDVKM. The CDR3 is CASRGPGTGLYGYTF. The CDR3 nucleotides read TGTGCCAGCAGAGGTCCCGGGACAGGGCTCTATGGCTACACCTTC.

CDR3 sequence reads: CAWSAGLRETQYF. The CDR3 bases are TGTGCCTGGAGTGCGGGGCTTCGGGAGACCCAGTACTTC. The chain links TRBV30 to TRBJ2-5; D tentatively reads TRBD1 or TRBD2 (5 bases each). Germline loops: CDR1 GTSNPN, CDR2 SVGIG (reference sequence). The CDR3 spans 13 residues. V shed 1 base and J shed 5 bases, with 11 bases lying between them.

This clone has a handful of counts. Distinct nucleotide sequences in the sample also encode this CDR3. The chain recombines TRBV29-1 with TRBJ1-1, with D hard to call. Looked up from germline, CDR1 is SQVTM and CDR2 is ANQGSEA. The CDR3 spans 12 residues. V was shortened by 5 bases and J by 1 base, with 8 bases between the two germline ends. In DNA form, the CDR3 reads TGCAGCGTTCGAGATGGGAACACTGAAGCTTTCTTT. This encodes CSVRDGNTEAFF.

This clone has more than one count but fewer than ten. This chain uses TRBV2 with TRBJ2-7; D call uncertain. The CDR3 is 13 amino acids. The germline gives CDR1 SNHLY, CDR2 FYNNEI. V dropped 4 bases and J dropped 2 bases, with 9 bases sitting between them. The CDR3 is CASSVYSAYEQYF. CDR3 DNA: TGTGCCAGCAGTGTGTACTCCGCCTACGAGCAGTACTTC.

The CDR3 here is CASSPRRDPGPKNIQYF. CDR3 coding DNA: TGTGCCAGCAGCCCCCGTAGGGACCCCGGTCCCAAAAACATTCAGTACTTC. The chain links TRBV14 to TRBJ2-4; D is perhaps TRBD1 or TRBD2 (5 bases each). CDR3 length: 17 amino acids. Looked up from germline, CDR1 is SGHDN and CDR2 is FVKESK. Trimming shortened V by 4 bases and J by 2 bases, and 18 bases separated the two germline ends.

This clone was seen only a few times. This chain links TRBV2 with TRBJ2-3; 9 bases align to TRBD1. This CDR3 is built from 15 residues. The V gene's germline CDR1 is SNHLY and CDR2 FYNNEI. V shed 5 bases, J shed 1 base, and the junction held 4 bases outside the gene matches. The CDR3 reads CASSPRTGGTDTQYF. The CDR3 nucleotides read TGTGCCAGCAGTCCCCGGACAGGGGGCACAGATACGCAGTATTTT.

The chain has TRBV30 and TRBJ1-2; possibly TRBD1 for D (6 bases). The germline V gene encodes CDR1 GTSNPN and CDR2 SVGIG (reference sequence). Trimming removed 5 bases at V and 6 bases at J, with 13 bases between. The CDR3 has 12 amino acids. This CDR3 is CAWEQRTDGYTF. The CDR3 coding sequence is TGTGCCTGGGAGCAGAGGACAGATGGCTACACCTTC.

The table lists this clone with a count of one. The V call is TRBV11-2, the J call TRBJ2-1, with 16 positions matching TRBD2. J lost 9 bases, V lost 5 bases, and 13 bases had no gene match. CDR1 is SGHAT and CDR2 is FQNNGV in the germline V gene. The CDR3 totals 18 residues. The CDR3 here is CASSPGTSGGAYQVEQFF. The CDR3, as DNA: TGTGCCAGCAGCCCCGGGACTAGCGGGGGGGCTTATCAAGTTGAGCAGTTCTTC.

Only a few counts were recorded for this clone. CDR3 DNA: TGCAGCGTCGGGACGGGGACAGATACGCAGTATTTT. This sequence encodes CSVGTGTDTQYF. The chain recombines TRBV29-1 with TRBJ2-3; D may match TRBD1 or TRBD2 (5 bases each). CDR1 is SQVTM, CDR2 ANQGSEA, per germline. The V gene lost 6 bases and the J gene lost 3 bases, with 10 bases spanning the gap. The CDR3 is 12 amino acids.

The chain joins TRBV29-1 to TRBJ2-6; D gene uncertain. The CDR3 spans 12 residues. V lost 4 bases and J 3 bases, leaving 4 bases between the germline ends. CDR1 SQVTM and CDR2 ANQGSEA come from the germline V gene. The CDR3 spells CSVVFGANVLTF. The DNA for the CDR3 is TGCAGCGTTGTTTTTGGGGCCAACGTCCTGACTTTC.

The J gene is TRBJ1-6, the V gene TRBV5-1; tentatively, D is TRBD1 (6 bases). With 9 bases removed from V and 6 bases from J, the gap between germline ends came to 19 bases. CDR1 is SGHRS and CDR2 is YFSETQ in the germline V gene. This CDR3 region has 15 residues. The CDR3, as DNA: TGCGCCACCGCGACAGGTTTTGGGCTTAATTCACCCCTCCACTTT. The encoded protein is CATATGFGLNSPLHF. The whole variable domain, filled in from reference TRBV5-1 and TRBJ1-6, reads KAGVTQTPRYLIKTRGQQVTLSCSPISGHRSVSWYQQTPGQGLQFLFEYFSETQRNKGNFPGRFSGRQFSNSRSEMNVSTLELGDSALYLCATATGFGLNSPLHFGNGTRLTVT.